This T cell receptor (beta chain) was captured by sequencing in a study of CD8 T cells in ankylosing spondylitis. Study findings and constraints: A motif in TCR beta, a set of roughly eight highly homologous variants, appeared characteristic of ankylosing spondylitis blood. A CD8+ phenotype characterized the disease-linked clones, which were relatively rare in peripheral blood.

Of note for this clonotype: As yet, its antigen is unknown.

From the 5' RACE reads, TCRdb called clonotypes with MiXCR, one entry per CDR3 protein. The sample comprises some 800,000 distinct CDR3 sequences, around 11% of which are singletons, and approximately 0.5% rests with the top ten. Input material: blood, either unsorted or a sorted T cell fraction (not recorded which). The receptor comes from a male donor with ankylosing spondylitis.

The CDR3 DNA reads as TGCAGCGTCGCTACAACGGGACACCACCTTAACTATGGCTACACCTTC. Amino acids: CSVATTGHHLNYGYTF. The rearrangement uses TRBV29-1 and TRBJ1-2; possible D gene TRBD1, 6 bases. CDR3 size: 16 residues. In germline, CDR1 is SQVTM, CDR2 ANQGSEA. Trimming took 6 bases from V and 1 from J, leaving 21 bases between them.